A selection of T cell receptor beta chains follows, all from one sample in a study of human T cells and chemical hapten exposure. MiXCR, applied by TCRdb to the RACE reads, yields one record per CDR3 protein. The table has roughly 84,000 distinct CDR3 sequences, about 9.4% seen once. Sample: whole blood, taken in connection with sensitization to the hapten diphenylcyclopropenone (DPC). These receptors were obtained from a woman aged 50 to 60 with alopecia areata. Some clones in this sample may be carry-over from other donors' samples. Each CDR3 is given with its conserved first and last residue. A D gene is named only where the DNA matches it firmly. Part of the rows lack a size; the others show once, few, many or a class for expanded clones.

J,D,V,size,CDR3,DNA
TRBJ1-1,.,TRBV11-2,few,CASSLASGVAFF,TGTGCCAGCAGCTTAGCTTCAGGGGTGGCTTTCTTT
TRBJ1-1,.,TRBV7-9,many,CASRESGGRIPGTEAFF,TGTGCCAGCAGGGAGTCCGGGGGACGGATTCCGGGCACTGAAGCTTTCTTT
TRBJ2-3,.,TRBV7-2,.,CASSATPTDTQYF,TGTGCCAGCAGCGCAACACCGACAGATACGCAGTATTTT
TRBJ2-4,.,TRBV4-1,few,CASSLLGLAKNIQYF,TGCGCCAGCAGCCTTTTGGGACTAGCCAAAAACATTCAGTACTTC
TRBJ2-7,TRBD2,TRBV29-1,many,CSVGLARYEQYF,TGCAGCGTGGGACTAGCCCGCTACGAGCAGTACTTC
TRBJ1-1,TRBD1,TRBV7-6,many,CASSLVEQGRTEAFF,TGTGCCAGCAGCTTAGTGGAACAGGGGCGGACTGAAGCTTTCTTT
TRBJ1-4,TRBD1,TRBV25-1,few,CASRGQDGEKLFF,TGTGCCAGCAGAGGACAGGACGGCGAAAAACTGTTTTTT
TRBJ2-5,TRBD1,TRBV28,.,CETGFQETQYF,TGCGAGACAGGGTTTCAAGAGACCCAGTACTTC
TRBJ2-3,.,TRBV28,.,CASREGKDTQYF,TGTGCCAGCAGGGAGGGGAAGGATACGCAGTATTTT
TRBJ1-2,.,TRBV3-1,many,CASSQRIVDYGYTF,TGTGCCAGCAGCCAAAGGATAGTAGACTATGGCTACACCTTC
TRBJ2-4,.,TRBV29-1,.,CSVETTGENIQYF,TGCAGCGTTGAAACAACTGGAGAAAACATTCAGTACTTC
TRBJ1-1,TRBD1,TRBV28,.,CASSQGGTTEAFF,TGTGCCAGCAGTCAGGGGGGTACCACTGAAGCTTTCTTT
TRBJ1-1,.,TRBV20-1,many,CSAGPNLGNTEAFF,TGCAGTGCCGGGCCTAACTTGGGGAACACTGAAGCTTTCTTT
TRBJ1-1,.,TRBV5-4,many,CASSLLDSMNTEAFF,TGTGCCAGCAGTTTACTGGACAGTATGAACACTGAAGCTTTCTTT
TRBJ2-2,TRBD2,TRBV30,few,CAREIAGGTGELFF,TGTGCCAGAGAGATAGCGGGAGGCACCGGGGAGCTGTTTTTT
TRBJ2-1,.,TRBV20-1,many,CSARRADKGVEQFF,TGCAGTGCTAGACGCGCGGACAAAGGGGTTGAGCAGTTCTTC
TRBJ2-1,.,TRBV24-1,many,CATSDWGRNYNEQFF,TGTGCCACCAGTGATTGGGGGAGGAACTACAATGAGCAGTTCTTC
TRBJ1-1,.,TRBV29-1,few,CSVERENTEAFF,TGCAGCGTTGAAAGGGAGAACACTGAAGCTTTCTTT
TRBJ2-1,.,TRBV5-1,few,CASSQDWRQFF,TGCGCCAGCAGTCAAGACTGGCGGCAGTTCTTC
TRBJ1-4,.,TRBV20-1,few,CGEKIAGAGNEKLFF,TGCGGTGAGAAGATTGCGGGGGCCGGTAATGAAAAACTGTTTTTT
TRBJ2-6,.,TRBV14,many,CASSQGLQTGANVLTF,TGTGCCAGCAGCCAAGGTTTACAGACCGGGGCCAACGTCCTGACTTTC
TRBJ1-6,TRBD1,TRBV18,many,CASSPWNRGRNSPLHF,TGTGCCAGCTCACCCTGGAACAGGGGGCGGAATTCACCCCTCCACTTT
TRBJ2-1,.,TRBV20-1,.,CSARGGYEGVAPYNEQFF,TGCAGTGCTAGAGGGGGTTATGAGGGAGTGGCCCCCTACAATGAGCAGTTCTTC
TRBJ1-1,.,TRBV27,.,CASGLFSGAEAFF,TGTGCCAGCGGTTTATTTTCCGGGGCTGAAGCTTTCTTT
TRBJ1-5,.,TRBV12-3/TRBV12-4,.,CASSLTANQPQHF,TGTGCCAGCAGTTTGACAGCAAATCAGCCCCAGCATTTT
TRBJ1-4,TRBD1,TRBV7-2,.,CASSSDRGEVTNEKLFF,TGTGCCAGCAGCAGTGACAGGGGAGAAGTAACTAATGAAAAACTGTTTTTT
TRBJ2-3,.,TRBV7-9,few,CASSLAAWGDTQYF,TGTGCCAGCAGCTTAGCAGCCTGGGGAGATACGCAGTATTTT
TRBJ1-4,.,TRBV5-6,many,CASSSAFWGRKEGLFF,TGTGCCAGCAGCTCGGCCTTTTGGGGGCGTAAGGAAGGACTGTTTTTT
TRBJ1-1,.,TRBV29-1,many,CSVAAGDTEAFF,TGCAGCGTTGCGGCAGGGGACACTGAAGCTTTCTTT
TRBJ1-2,.,TRBV6-6,few,CASSWEYGYTF,TGTGCCAGCAGTTGGGAGTATGGCTACACCTTC
TRBJ1-6,.,TRBV19,few,CASSGDPYNSPLHF,TGTGCCAGTAGTGGAGACCCCTATAATTCACCCCTCCACTTT
TRBJ2-2,TRBD1,TRBV12-3/TRBV12-4,few,CASSLRTGNTGELFF,TGTGCCAGCAGTTTAAGGACAGGCAACACCGGGGAGCTGTTTTTT
TRBJ2-1,.,TRBV24-1,.,CATSDLHVSGGRYNEGQFF,TGTGCCACCAGTGATTTGCACGTTAGCGGAGGTAGATACAATGAGGGGCAGTTCTTC
TRBJ2-2,.,TRBV7-9,many,CASSPQAQNTGELFF,TGTGCCAGCAGCCCCCAGGCCCAGAACACCGGGGAGCTGTTTTTT
TRBJ2-1,TRBD2,TRBV18,.,CASSQPGLALSDEQFF,TGTGCCAGCTCACAACCGGGACTAGCGCTAAGCGATGAGCAGTTCTTC
TRBJ2-4,.,TRBV6-6,many,CASMSRTYENIQYF,TGTGCCAGCATGTCCAGGACATACGAAAACATTCAGTACTTC
TRBJ1-3,.,TRBV29-1,many,CSASGTGNTIYF,TGCAGCGCATCAGGAACTGGAAACACCATATATTTT
TRBJ2-1,TRBD2,TRBV7-9,many,CASSWTSGSYNNEQFF,TGTGCCAGCAGCTGGACTAGCGGGAGCTACAACAATGAGCAGTTCTTC
TRBJ2-1,.,TRBV9,few,CASSATKPQDEQFF,TGTGCCAGCAGCGCAACAAAACCCCAGGATGAGCAGTTCTTC
TRBJ2-2,TRBD2,TRBV7-2,.,CASSFTSGSTGELFF,TGTGCCAGCAGCTTTACTAGCGGAAGTACCGGGGAGCTGTTTTTT
TRBJ2-7,.,TRBV19,few,CASSIVAGKTYEQYF,TGTGCCAGTAGTATTGTTGCGGGGAAAACCTACGAGCAGTACTTC
TRBJ1-1,.,TRBV6-5,.,CASSYRGGTEAFF,TGTGCCAGCAGTTACAGGGGGGGCACTGAAGCTTTCTTT
TRBJ2-1,TRBD2,TRBV5-6,.,CASSKPGLAISNEQFF,TGTGCCAGCAGCAAACCGGGACTAGCGATCTCCAATGAGCAGTTCTTC
TRBJ2-5,TRBD2,TRBV5-6,many,CASSLLSGASGRETQYF,TGTGCCAGCAGCCTACTATCGGGAGCTAGCGGGCGGGAGACCCAGTACTTC
TRBJ1-6,TRBD1,TRBV28,many,CASSTGDGSPLHF,TGTGCCAGCAGTACAGGGGACGGATCACCCCTCCACTTT
TRBJ2-2,TRBD2,TRBV5-1,.,CASSPSGRADTGELFF,TGCGCCAGCAGTCCTAGCGGGAGGGCTGACACCGGGGAGCTGTTTTTT
TRBJ1-1,.,TRBV3-1,many,CASSQQELRTEAFF,TGTGCCAGCAGCCAGCAGGAACTGAGGACTGAAGCTTTCTTT
TRBJ2-3,TRBD1,TRBV18,few,CATQQVRTGKGTDTQYF,TGCGCGACCCAGCAGGTCCGGACAGGGAAGGGGACAGATACGCAGTATTTT
TRBJ1-1,.,TRBV7-2,.,CASSLSGVLEAFF,TGTGCCAGCAGCTTATCAGGAGTCCTTGAAGCTTTCTTT
TRBJ1-1,.,TRBV20-1,.,CSAGGGLNTEAFF,TGCAGTGCCGGCGGCGGTTTGAACACTGAAGCTTTCTTT
TRBJ1-3,.,TRBV18,.,CASSPGSGNTIYF,TGTGCCAGCTCACCAGGGTCTGGAAACACCATATATTTT
TRBJ2-3,.,TRBV7-6,many,CASSLSGGADTQYF,TGTGCCAGCAGCTTAAGTGGGGGCGCGGATACGCAGTATTTT
TRBJ1-1,TRBD1,TRBV9,many,CASSVEPNWAGGKNTEAFF,TGTGCCAGCAGCGTAGAACCCAATTGGGCAGGGGGAAAGAACACTGAAGCTTTCTTT